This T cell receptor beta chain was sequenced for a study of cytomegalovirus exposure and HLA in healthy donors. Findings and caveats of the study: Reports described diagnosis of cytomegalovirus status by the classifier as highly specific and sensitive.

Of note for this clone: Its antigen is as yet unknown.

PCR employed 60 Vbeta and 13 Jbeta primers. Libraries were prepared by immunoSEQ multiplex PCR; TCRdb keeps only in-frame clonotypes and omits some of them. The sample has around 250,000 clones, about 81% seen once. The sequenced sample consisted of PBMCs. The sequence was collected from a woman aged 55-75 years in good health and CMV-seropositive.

CDR3 sequence: CASSGAGSSYNEQFF. In nucleotides, the CDR3 is TGCGCCAGCAGCGGGGCCGGGAGCTCCTACAATGAGCAGTTCTTC. V is TRBV5-1 and J is TRBJ2-1; a weak D match, TRBD2 (6 bases). This CDR3 is built from 15 residues. Germline V CDR1 and CDR2: SGHRS, YFSETQ. The V and J ends lost 4 bases and 0 bases respectively, with 11 bases between them.